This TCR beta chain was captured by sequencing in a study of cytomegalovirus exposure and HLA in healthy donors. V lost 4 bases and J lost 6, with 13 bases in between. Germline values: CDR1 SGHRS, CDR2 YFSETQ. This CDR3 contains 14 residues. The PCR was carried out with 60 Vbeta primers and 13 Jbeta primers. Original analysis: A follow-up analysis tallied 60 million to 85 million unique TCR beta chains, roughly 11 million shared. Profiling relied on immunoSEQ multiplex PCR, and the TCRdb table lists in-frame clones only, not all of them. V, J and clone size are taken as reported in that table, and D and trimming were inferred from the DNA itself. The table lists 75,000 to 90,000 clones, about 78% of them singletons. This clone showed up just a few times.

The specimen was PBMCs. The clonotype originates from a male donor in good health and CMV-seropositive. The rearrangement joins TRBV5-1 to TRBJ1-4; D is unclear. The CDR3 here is CASSLGPSDEKLFF. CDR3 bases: TGCGCCAGCAGCCTCGGGCCTAGCGATGAAAAACTGTTTTTT.